This T cell receptor beta chain was identified during a study of blood T cell repertoires in COVID-19. Study context: COVID-19 samples from acute and convalescent phases originated in the United States, Italy and Spain. PBMCs, B-cell-depleted T cells, or T cells were the source of the cDNA or gDNA that made up the material.

Original processing notes: Estimated nucleated cell counts came from reference gene primer amplification. Generated by immunoSEQ multiplex PCR, the TCRdb table keeps only in-frame clones and is missing some. D and trimming come from the DNA, and the V and J calls and clone size come from that table. Of some 64,000 clones in the sample, around 85% were seen once. Sample: peripheral blood. This TCR was recovered from a woman older than 75 with active or convalescent COVID-19.

The CDR3 DNA follows: TGCGCCAGCAGCTTGGTTCAAGGGACACCATACGAGCAGTACTTC. Residues: CASSLVQGTPYEQYF. The rearrangement joins TRBV5-1 to TRBJ2-7, with D tentatively TRBD1 (6 bases). Trimming removed 0 bases at V and 4 bases at J, with 14 bases between. Germline V gene sequence: CDR1 SGHRS, CDR2 YFSETQ. There are 15 residues in the CDR3.